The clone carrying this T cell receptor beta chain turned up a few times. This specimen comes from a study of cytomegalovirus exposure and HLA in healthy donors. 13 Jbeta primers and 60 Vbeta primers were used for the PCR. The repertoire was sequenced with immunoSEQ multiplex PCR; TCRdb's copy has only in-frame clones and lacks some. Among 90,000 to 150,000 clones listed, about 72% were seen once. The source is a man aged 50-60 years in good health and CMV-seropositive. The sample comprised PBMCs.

The CDR3 DNA sequence: TGCGCCAGCAGCCCGGAAGCGATAGGGGACATTCAGTACTTC. Encoded protein: CASSPEAIGDIQYF. The chain links TRBV5-1 to TRBJ2-4; D possibly corresponds to TRBD1 (5 bases). Trimming took off 4 bases at V and 8 bases at J, with 16 bases between the two ends. CDR1 SGHRS and CDR2 YFSETQ come from the germline V gene. There are 14 residues in the CDR3.